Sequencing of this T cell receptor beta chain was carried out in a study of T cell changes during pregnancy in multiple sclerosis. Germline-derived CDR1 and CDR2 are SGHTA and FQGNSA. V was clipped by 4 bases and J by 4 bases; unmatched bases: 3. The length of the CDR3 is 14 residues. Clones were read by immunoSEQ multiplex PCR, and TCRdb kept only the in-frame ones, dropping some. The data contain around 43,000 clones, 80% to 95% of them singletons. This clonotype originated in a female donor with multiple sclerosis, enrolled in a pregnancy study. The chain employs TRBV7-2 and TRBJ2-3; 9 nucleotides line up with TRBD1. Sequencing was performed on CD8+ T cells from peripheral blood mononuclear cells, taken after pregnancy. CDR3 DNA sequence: TGTGCCAGCAGCTCGGGACAGGGTGCAGATACGCAGTATTTT. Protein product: CASSSGQGADTQYF.